The text below deals with one T cell receptor (beta chain). V lost 0 bases and J lost 10; bases outside the gene matches: 9. The CDR3 has 16 residues. Germline V CDR1 and CDR2: WSHSY, SAAADI. This entry is derived from a study of T cell changes during pregnancy in multiple sclerosis. The repertoire was sequenced with immunoSEQ multiplex PCR; TCRdb's copy has only in-frame clones and lacks some. The sample records about 120,000 clones, 93% being singletons. The chain uses TRBV10-2 and TRBJ2-1, with 10 bases aligning to TRBD2. The sample here was peripheral blood, taken before pregnancy. The TCR originated in a female donor with multiple sclerosis, enrolled in a pregnancy study. The CDR3 loop reads CASSESVLAGAKEQFF. In DNA form, the CDR3 reads TGCGCCAGCAGTGAGTCAGTCCTAGCGGGAGCTAAGGAGCAGTTCTTC.